The 7 T cell receptor beta chains listed next were all sequenced from one sample in a study of shared clonotypes between healthy human individuals. Measured with immunoSEQ multiplex PCR; TCRdb has only the in-frame clones, and not every one. Among roughly 1 million clones listed, around 76% were seen once. Specimen: memory CD4+ T cells sorted from blood. Regarding subset: CD45RA-negative fraction. The receptors were sampled from a young man in good health.

This chain joins TRBV7-9 and TRBJ2-1; D could derive from TRBD1 or TRBD2 (10 bases each). Germline values: CDR1 SEHNR, CDR2 FQNEAQ (reference sequence). CDR3 length equals 19 residues. The V end was cut by 1 base, the J end by 8 bases, with 27 bases between. The CDR3, as DNA: TGTGCCAGCAGCTTAGGGACAGGGGGGACTAGCGTTTCTAGGGATGAGCAGTTCTTC. Protein: CASSLGTGGTSVSRDEQFF.

The chain uses TRBV7-3 and TRBJ2-3; TRBD1 matches 9 bases. The germline gives CDR1 SGHTA, CDR2 FQGTGA. V was pared by 5 bases and J by 3 bases, with 6 bases of the junction left unmatched. The CDR3 covers 15 residues. CDR3 sequence (DNA): TGTGCCAGCAGCCCTGGAGGACAGGGGACAGATACGCAGTATTTT. It translates to CASSPGGQGTDTQYF.

This chain connects TRBV6-6 to TRBJ2-1; D unclear. Germline assignment: CDR1 MNHNY and CDR2 SVGAGI (reference sequence). V was trimmed by 0 bases and J by 4 bases, leaving 10 bases between them. The CDR3 loop spans 15 amino acids. CDR3 amino acids: CASSYSAEPYNEQFF. DNA of the CDR3: TGTGCCAGCAGTTACTCTGCAGAACCTTACAATGAGCAGTTCTTC.

The V gene is TRBV28, the J gene TRBJ2-7; D ambiguous. CDR1 and CDR2 from the germline V gene are MDHEN and SYDVKM. The CDR3 consists of 13 residues. V was cut by 6 bases and J by 6 bases, with 15 bases left in between. CDR3 sequence: CASSSRSPGEQYF. The CDR3, as DNA: TGTGCCAGCAGCAGCAGGTCTCCAGGCGAGCAGTACTTC.

The V and J genes are TRBV28 and TRBJ2-7; TRBD1 aligns across 10 bases. The CDR3 is 15 amino acids. Trimming removed 6 bases from V and 2 bases from J; junction bases left unmatched: 7. CDR1 and CDR2 (germline): MDHEN, SYDVKM. This chain's CDR3 is CASRGEGTGAYEQYF. The CDR3, as DNA: TGTGCCAGCAGGGGCGAGGGGACAGGGGCCTACGAGCAGTACTTC.

J is TRBJ2-7 and V is TRBV18, with 8 bases identical to TRBD1. The CDR3 runs 16 residues. Per the germline V gene, CDR1 is KGHSH and CDR2 is LQKENI. Unmatched junction bases numbered 10, after V lost 3 bases and J lost 3 bases. CDR3 protein: CASSPPSGGNGYEQYF. In DNA, the CDR3 is TGTGCCAGCTCACCCCCTTCAGGGGGCAACGGCTACGAGCAGTACTTC.

The rearrangement uses TRBV5-6 and TRBJ1-2; unclear D gene. V was cut by 2 bases and J by 1 base, with 15 bases left in between. CDR1 and CDR2 (germline): SGHDT, YYEEEE. CDR3 size: 16 residues. Here the CDR3 reads CASSLSATSGNYGYTF. In DNA, the CDR3 is TGTGCCAGCAGCTTATCGGCGACAAGCGGTAACTATGGCTACACCTTC.